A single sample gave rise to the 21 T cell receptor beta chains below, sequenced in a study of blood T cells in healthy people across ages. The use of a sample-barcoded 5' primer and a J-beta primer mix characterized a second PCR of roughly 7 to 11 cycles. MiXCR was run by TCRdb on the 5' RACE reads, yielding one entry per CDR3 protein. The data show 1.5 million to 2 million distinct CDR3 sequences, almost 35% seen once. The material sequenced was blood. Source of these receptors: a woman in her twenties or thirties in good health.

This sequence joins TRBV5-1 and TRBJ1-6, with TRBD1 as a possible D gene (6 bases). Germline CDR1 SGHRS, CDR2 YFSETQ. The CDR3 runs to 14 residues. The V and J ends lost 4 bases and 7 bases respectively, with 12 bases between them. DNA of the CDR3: TGCGCCAGCAGCCCAGGGGAGAGGAATTCACCCCTCCACTTT. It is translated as CASSPGERNSPLHF. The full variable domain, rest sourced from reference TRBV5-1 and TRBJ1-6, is KAGVTQTPRYLIKTRGQQVTLSCSPISGHRSVSWYQQTPGQGLQFLFEYFSETQRNKGNFPGRFSGRQFSNSRSEMNVSTLELGDSALYLCASSPGERNSPLHFGNGTRLTVT.

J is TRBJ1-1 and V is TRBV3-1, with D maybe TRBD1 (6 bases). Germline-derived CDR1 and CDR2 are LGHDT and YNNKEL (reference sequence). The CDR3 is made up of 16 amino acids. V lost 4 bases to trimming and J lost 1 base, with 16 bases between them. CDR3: CASSPRGFRENTEAFF. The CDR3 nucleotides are TGTGCCAGCAGCCCTAGGGGGTTCAGGGAGAACACTGAAGCTTTCTTT.

Here the CDR3 reads CASSQVVGAEQYF. The DNA for the CDR3 is TGTGCCAGCAGCCAAGTGGTAGGAGCCGAGCAGTACTTC. J is TRBJ2-5 and V is TRBV4-2, with unresolved D. The J call could be wrong; TRBJ2-7 is a better fit for the DNA end. Looked up from germline, CDR1 is LGHNA and CDR2 is YNFKEQ. The CDR3 covers 13 residues.

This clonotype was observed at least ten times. In DNA form, the CDR3 reads TGTGCCATCAGCGTGGGGTCTGGGGCCAACGTCCTGACTTTC. As protein: CAISVGSGANVLTF. V gene TRBV10-3 combines with J gene TRBJ2-6; D gene ambiguous. V lost 6 bases and J lost 1, with 7 bases in between. CDR3 size: 14 residues. CDR1 ENHRY and CDR2 SYGVKD come from the germline V gene.

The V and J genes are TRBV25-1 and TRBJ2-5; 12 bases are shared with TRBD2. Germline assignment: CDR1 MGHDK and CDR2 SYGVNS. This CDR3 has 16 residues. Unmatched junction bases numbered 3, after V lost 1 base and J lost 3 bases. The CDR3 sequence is CASSEWASGGEETQYF. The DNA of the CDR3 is TGTGCCAGCAGTGAATGGGCTAGCGGGGGGGAAGAGACCCAGTACTTC.

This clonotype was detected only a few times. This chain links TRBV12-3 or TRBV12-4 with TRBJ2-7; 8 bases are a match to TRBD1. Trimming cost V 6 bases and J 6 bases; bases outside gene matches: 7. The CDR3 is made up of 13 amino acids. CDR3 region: CASSTDRVSEQYF. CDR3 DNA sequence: TGTGCCAGCAGCACGGACAGGGTCAGCGAGCAGTACTTC.

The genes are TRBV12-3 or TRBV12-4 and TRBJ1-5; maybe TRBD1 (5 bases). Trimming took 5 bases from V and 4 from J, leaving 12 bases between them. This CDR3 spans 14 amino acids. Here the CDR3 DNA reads TGTGCCAGCAGTACCCACAGGAGAAATCAGCCCCAGCATTTT. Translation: CASSTHRRNQPQHF.

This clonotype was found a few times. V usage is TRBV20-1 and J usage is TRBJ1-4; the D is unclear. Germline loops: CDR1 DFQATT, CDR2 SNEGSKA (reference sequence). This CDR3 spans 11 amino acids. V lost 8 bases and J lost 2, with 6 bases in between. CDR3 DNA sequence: TGCAGTCTCGGCACTAATGAAAAACTGTTTTTT. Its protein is CSLGTNEKLFF.

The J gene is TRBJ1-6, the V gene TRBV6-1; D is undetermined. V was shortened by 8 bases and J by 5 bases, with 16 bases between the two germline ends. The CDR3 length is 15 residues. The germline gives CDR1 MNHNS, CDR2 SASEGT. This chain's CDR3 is CASLRGDLNNSPLHF. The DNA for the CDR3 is TGTGCCAGCTTAAGAGGAGACCTCAATAATTCACCCCTCCACTTT.

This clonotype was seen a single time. CDR3 DNA: TGTGCCAGCAGCGTACTCAGCGGGGGAAACTACGAGCAGTACTTC. This sequence encodes CASSVLSGGNYEQYF. The genes are TRBV7-3 and TRBJ2-7; 8 nucleotides match TRBD2. This CDR3 comprises 15 residues. The V segment lost 5 bases and the J segment 3 bases; nucleotides outside the gene matches: 9. Germline V gives CDR1 SGHTA, CDR2 FQGTGA.

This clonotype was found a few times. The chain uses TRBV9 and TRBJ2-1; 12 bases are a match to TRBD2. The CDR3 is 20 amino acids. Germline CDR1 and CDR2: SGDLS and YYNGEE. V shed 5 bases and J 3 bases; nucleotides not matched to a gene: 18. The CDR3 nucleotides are TGTGCCAGCAGTATACACCCAGCGACTAGCGGGAGTTCATTCTACAATGAGCAGTTCTTC. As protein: CASSIHPATSGSSFYNEQFF.

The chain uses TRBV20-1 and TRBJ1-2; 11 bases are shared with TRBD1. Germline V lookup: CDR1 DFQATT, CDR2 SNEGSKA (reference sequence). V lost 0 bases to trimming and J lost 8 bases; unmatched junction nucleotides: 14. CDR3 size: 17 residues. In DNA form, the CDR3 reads TGCAGTGCTAGAGATTCAGGACAGGGGGCGTTTGTCGGCGGCTACACCTTC. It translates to CSARDSGQGAFVGGYTF.

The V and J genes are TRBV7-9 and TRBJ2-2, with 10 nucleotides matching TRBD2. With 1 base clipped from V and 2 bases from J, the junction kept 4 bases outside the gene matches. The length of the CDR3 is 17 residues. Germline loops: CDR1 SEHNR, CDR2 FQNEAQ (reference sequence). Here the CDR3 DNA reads TGTGCCAGCAGCTTAGTTCTAGCGGGGGACAACACCGGGGAGCTGTTTTTT. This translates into CASSLVLAGDNTGELFF.

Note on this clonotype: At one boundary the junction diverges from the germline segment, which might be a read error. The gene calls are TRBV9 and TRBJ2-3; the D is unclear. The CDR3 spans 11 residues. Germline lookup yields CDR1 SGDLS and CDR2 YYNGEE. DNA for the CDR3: TGTGCCTGCAGCGGCACAGATACGCAGTATTTT. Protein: CACSGTDTQYF.

The CDR3 reads CASTPGGDYYGYTF. CDR3 DNA: TGTGCCAGCACCCCAGGGGGCGACTACTATGGCTACACCTTC. V gene TRBV2 combines with J gene TRBJ1-2, with 8 bases that match TRBD1. V lost 7 bases to trimming and J lost 3 bases; unmatched junction nucleotides: 7. Germline V gene lookup returns CDR1 SNHLY and CDR2 FYNNEI. The CDR3 covers 14 residues.

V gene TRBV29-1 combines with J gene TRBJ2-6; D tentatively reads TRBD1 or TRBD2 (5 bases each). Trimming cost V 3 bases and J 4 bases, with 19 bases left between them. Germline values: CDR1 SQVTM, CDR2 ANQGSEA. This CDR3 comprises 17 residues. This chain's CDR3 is CSVELRDRRKGANVLTF. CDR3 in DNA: TGCAGCGTTGAGTTGAGGGACCGCAGAAAGGGGGCCAACGTCCTGACTTTC.

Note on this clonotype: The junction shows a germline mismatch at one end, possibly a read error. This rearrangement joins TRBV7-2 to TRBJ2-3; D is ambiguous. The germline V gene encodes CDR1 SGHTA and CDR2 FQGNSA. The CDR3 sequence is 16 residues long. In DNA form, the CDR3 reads TGTGCCAGCAGCAGAAACCGGGTCCTCAGCACAGATATGCAGTATTTT. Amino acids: CASSRNRVLSTDMQYF.

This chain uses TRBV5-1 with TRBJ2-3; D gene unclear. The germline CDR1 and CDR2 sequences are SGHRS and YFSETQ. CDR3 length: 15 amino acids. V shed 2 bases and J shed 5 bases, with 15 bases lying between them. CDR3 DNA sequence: TGCGCCAGCAGCTTAGACGAGGTGTGGGGAGATACGCAGTATTTT. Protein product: CASSLDEVWGDTQYF.

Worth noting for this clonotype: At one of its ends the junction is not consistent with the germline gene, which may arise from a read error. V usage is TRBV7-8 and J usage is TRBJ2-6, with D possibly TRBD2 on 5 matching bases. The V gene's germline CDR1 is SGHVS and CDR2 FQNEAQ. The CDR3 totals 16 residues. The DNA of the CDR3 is TGTGCCAACAGCTTAGACAACGGGGCTGGGGCCAACGTCCTGACTTTC. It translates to CANSLDNGAGANVLTF.

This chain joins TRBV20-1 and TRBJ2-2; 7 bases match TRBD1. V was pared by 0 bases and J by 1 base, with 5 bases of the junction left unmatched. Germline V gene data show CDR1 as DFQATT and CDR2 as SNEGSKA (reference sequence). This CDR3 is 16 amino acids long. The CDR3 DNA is TGCAGTGCTAGAGATCGGAGACAGGGGAACACCGGGGAGCTGTTTTTT. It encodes CSARDRRQGNTGELFF.

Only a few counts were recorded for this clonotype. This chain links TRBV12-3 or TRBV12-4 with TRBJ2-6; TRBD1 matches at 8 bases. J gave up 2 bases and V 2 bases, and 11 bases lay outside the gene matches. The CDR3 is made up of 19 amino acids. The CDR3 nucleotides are TGTGCCAGCAGTTTAAGGGCCAGGGGGCTAGTAGCTGGGGCCAACGTCCTGACTTTC. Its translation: CASSLRARGLVAGANVLTF.